Below, 10 T cell receptor beta chains from the same sample are listed, as sequenced in a study of ipilimumab plus nivolumab after autologous stem cell transplantation. TCRdb's copy holds only in-frame clones and misses some; the assay was immunoSEQ multiplex PCR. The table has about 40,000 clones, more than 85% seen once; the top ten hold approximately 0.92%. The sample in question was PBMCs, obtained in a trial of ipilimumab plus nivolumab as post-transplant consolidation. The receptor source for this set is a male donor with multiple myeloma.

V usage is TRBV6-5 and J usage is TRBJ2-1, with D maybe TRBD2 (6 bases). The V and J ends lost 4 bases and 3 bases respectively, with 10 bases between them. Germline V CDR1 and CDR2: MNHEY, SVGAGI. The CDR3 has 14 residues. Written as DNA, the CDR3 is TGTGCCAGCAGTTCCGGGACTCGCTACAATGAGCAGTTCTTC. Amino acid sequence: CASSSGTRYNEQFF.

The chain links TRBV27 to TRBJ2-7, with 10 bases identical to TRBD1. Germline-derived CDR1 and CDR2 are MNHEY and SMNVEV (reference sequence). Trimming cost V 2 bases and J 4 bases; bases outside gene matches: 5. The CDR3 is made up of 15 amino acids. This CDR3 is CASSLGGTGAYEQYF. In DNA, the CDR3 is TGTGCCAGCAGTTTAGGGGGGACAGGGGCTTACGAGCAGTACTTC.

This clone has only a few counts. The gene calls are TRBV15 and TRBJ2-7, with 15 positions matching TRBD2. V dropped 2 bases and J dropped 5; count of bases not matched to a gene: 10. This CDR3 spans 18 amino acids. Germline CDR1 is LNHNV and CDR2 is YYDKDF (reference sequence). The CDR3 region is CATSRSFWTSGRGNEQYF. CDR3 DNA: TGTGCCACCAGCAGATCCTTCTGGACTAGCGGGAGGGGTAACGAGCAGTACTTC.

This chain connects TRBV28 to TRBJ1-2, with a weak D call TRBD1 (5 bases). CDR3 size: 13 residues. Germline V gene data show CDR1 as MDHEN and CDR2 as SYDVKM. Trimming pared 6 bases from V and 0 bases from J, leaving 8 bases between. The CDR3 sequence: CASRTAANYGYTF. The CDR3 nucleotides are TGTGCCAGCAGGACAGCAGCTAACTATGGCTACACCTTC.

This clone was recorded once. V is TRBV4-3 and J is TRBJ2-3; D is possibly TRBD2 (6 bases). The CDR3 totals 15 residues. Germline-derived CDR1 and CDR2 are LGHNA and YSLEER. V lost 3 bases to trimming and J lost 3 bases, with 13 bases between them. CDR3 in amino acids: CASSQTGTLTDTQYF. CDR3 nucleotides: TGCGCCAGCAGCCAGACCGGGACTCTGACAGATACGCAGTATTTT.

The rearrangement uses TRBV2 and TRBJ2-2; D ambiguous. V lost 7 bases to trimming and J lost 0 bases, with 12 bases between them. Germline-derived CDR1 and CDR2 are SNHLY and FYNNEI. The CDR3 runs to 15 residues. CDR3 in DNA: TGTGCCAGCAACCCAGGTGTTCCGAACACCGGGGAGCTGTTTTTT. This translates into CASNPGVPNTGELFF.

This chain uses TRBV5-5 with TRBJ2-1; the match to TRBD1 covers 10 bases. The CDR3 length is 14 residues. Germline V gene sequence: CDR1 SGHKS, CDR2 YYEKEE (reference sequence). With V trimmed by 4 bases and J by 14 bases, 12 bases remained unmatched. The CDR3 DNA reads TGTGCCAGCAGCCTACCACCGCCGGGACAGGGGAAGTTCTTC. Translation gives CASSLPPPGQGKFF.

This chain uses TRBV5-1 with TRBJ1-4, with D maybe TRBD1 (5 bases). This CDR3 spans 16 amino acids. The ends were cut back, 0 bases at V and 0 bases at J, with 9 bases in the middle. Per germline, CDR1 SGHRS and CDR2 YFSETQ. In DNA form, the CDR3 reads TGCGCCAGCAGCTTGGAAGGGGTTGCAACTAATGAAAAACTGTTTTTT. Amino acid sequence: CASSLEGVATNEKLFF. Full variable domain (remainder filled in from reference TRBV5-1 and TRBJ1-4): KAGVTQTPRYLIKTRGQQVTLSCSPISGHRSVSWYQQTPGQGLQFLFEYFSETQRNKGNFPGRFSGRQFSNSRSEMNVSTLELGDSALYLCASSLEGVATNEKLFFGSGTQLSVL.

The J gene is TRBJ1-4, the V gene TRBV5-1; maybe TRBD1 (5 bases). Germline CDR1 SGHRS, CDR2 YFSETQ. V gave up 3 bases and J gave up 0 bases, with 9 bases separating them. The CDR3 spans 15 residues. As DNA, the CDR3 is TGCGCCAGCAGCTCCCAGGGTACAACTAATGAAAAACTGTTTTTT. Translation: CASSSQGTTNEKLFF.

This chain uses TRBV7-8 with TRBJ2-3; D gene uncertain. The germline V and J ends were trimmed by 2 bases and 6 bases, with 3 bases remaining between them. There are 11 residues in the CDR3. The germline V gene has CDR1 SGHVS and CDR2 FQNEAQ. Here the CDR3 reads CASSLSDTQYF. Written as DNA, the CDR3 is TGTGCCAGCAGCTTATCTGATACGCAGTATTTT.